This TCR beta chain stems from a study of human T cells and chemical hapten exposure (TCRdb year 2021). About the full investigation: For sensitization, 2% DPC in acetone was applied to a 2 cm by 2 cm area of upper inner arm skin. Throughout the study period of around 25 weeks, patients also received therapeutic DPC doses to the scalp every week. Patch testing on the upper back used Finn chambers containing 0.01% DPC, with scoring done after 6 days according to International Contact Dermatitis Research Group standards. Alopecia areata with under or over 50% scalp involvement, alopecia totalis and alopecia universalis were represented in the patient cohort, which was mostly female. Libraries were pooled for sequencing, and per-sample TCR yields varied mainly because of small differences in library volumes within the pool. The study tracked peripheral blood TCR repertoire changes in vivo during primary and secondary sensitization to the hapten diphenylcyclopropenone (DPC) in alopecia patients. Blood samples were taken from patients before sensitization (week 0) and at 2, 6 and about 24 weeks after DPC sensitization. Blood for TCR sequencing was provided by twenty-nine alopecia patients at one to four time points (pre-sensitization, 2, 6 and 24 weeks). The paper's findings and limits, for the study overall: The number of TCRs above 1 in 1000 frequency did not change with DPC sensitization; there was no evidence of global repertoire structure alterations. Significantly more large CDR3 similarity clusters were formed by expanded TCRs than by pre-sensitization or healthy control sets, consistent with antigen-driven responses. Patch test score was positively correlated with the number of PT1 expanded TCRs, with significance at thresholds 8, 16 and 32 but not at 4. Because all patients had alopecia, a presumed autoimmune disease, the immune response of the patients might differ from that of healthy individuals. After repeated subsampling, the strength of the expansion versus patch-test correlation and the threshold at which it became significant changed.

CDR1 DFQATT and CDR2 SNEGSKA were looked up in the germline V gene (reference sequence). V and J are trimmed by 6 bases and 6 bases, and the gene matches miss 15 bases of the junction. Measured from the cysteine to the phenylalanine, the CDR3 is 15 residues long. The entry retains the CDR3 DNA only, 45 bases that are in frame from base 1. Libraries were constructed by RACE. Sequencer: NextSeq 500. During library preparation, unique molecular identifiers were attached to individual cDNA molecules so that TCRs could be counted quantitatively and reproducibly. For every blood RNA sample, sequencing covered both the TCR alpha and TCR beta chains. The published analysis was carried out like this. The median number of TCRs per sample was 95,638, ranging from about 23,224 to 690,600. The Decombinator software suite was used to annotate the V, J and CDR3 of the TCR reads. For PS versus PT1 abundance plots, all samples were subsampled to the same number of TCRs (28,000). Expanded TCRs were defined as absent before sensitization and observed at least eight times at the 2-week time point. TCRdb reprocessing: public reads trimmed at Q25 with fastp, clones called with MiXCR, in-frame beta chains kept. Each CDR3 protein gets just one entry, which takes the most common genes and DNA from the rows behind it. TCRdb, rather than the study authors, made the V and J calls. The sample has approximately 370,000 distinct CDR3 sequences on record, approximately 5.8% of them singletons. Of the sample, 7% to 10% falls within the top ten clones.

Concerning this clonotype: Its antigen remains undetermined. Per-base qualities were not stored, and no clone one base away is much larger.

The sample's time point label is to be understood as: pre-sensitization, week 0. In the paper's terms, the treatment or condition label means: therapeutic diphenylcyclopropenone sensitization with weekly scalp DPC. Blood at each patch-test visit was drawn before the patch test was applied. Patients were eligible if aged 18 to 70, diagnosed with alopecia and judged suitable for DPC therapy, and pregnant patients were excluded. Unfractionated whole blood was collected in Tempus Blood RNA tubes, and total RNA was extracted from that blood. The chain was built from TRBV20-1 and TRBJ1-2, and 8 bases in between align with TRBD1. Here the sequenced sample was whole blood, taken in connection with sensitization to the hapten diphenylcyclopropenone (DPC). The source of this sequence is a woman between 18 and 29 years old with alopecia areata. Some clones in this sample may be carry-over from other donors' samples. The CDR3 region reads CSALGQAGSLNGYTF. The DNA reads as follows: TGCAGTGCCCTGGGACAGGCAGGTTCTTTAAATGGCTACACCTTC.